The rows below give T cell receptor beta chains drawn from one sample of a study of blood T cells in healthy people across ages. Each CDR3 protein is one row after TCRdb ran MiXCR on the 5' RACE reads. The data contain about 1.1 million distinct CDR3 sequences, roughly two fifths of them seen just once; the ten biggest clones take up less than 15%. Specimen: blood. These receptors were obtained from a man aged 18 to 35 in good health. Each CDR3 is given with its conserved first and last residue. A D gene is named only where the DNA matches it firmly. Expanded clones are given a class, and other clones once, few, many or no size at all.

cdr3_nt	cdr3_aa	clone_size	cdr3_length	v_call	j_call	d_call
TGCAGCGGCCGCGGCGGGGCTGATAATGAAAAACTGTTTTTT	CSGRGGADNEKLFF	few	14	TRBV29-1	TRBJ1-4	.
TGTGCCAGCAGGAATAATGAAAAACTGTTTTTT	CASRNNEKLFF	.	11	TRBV27	TRBJ1-4	.
TGCAGTGCTAGAGGGACTAGCGGGGGACCAATGACGCAGTACTTC	CSARGTSGGPMTQYF	.	15	TRBV20-1	TRBJ2-5	TRBD2
TGTGCCAGCAGCCATCGGGGAAACGGGCAGTACTTC	CASSHRGNGQYF	once	12	TRBV3-1	TRBJ2-7	.
TGTGCCAGCAGTTACTCAACCATTGCTACGAGCACCGGGGAGCTGTTTTTT	CASSYSTIATSTGELFF	.	17	TRBV6-2/TRBV6-3	TRBJ2-2	.
TGTGCCAGCAGTTGGACAGGGGGGACAGATACGCAGTATTTT	CASSWTGGTDTQYF	many	14	TRBV7-8	TRBJ2-3	TRBD1
TGTGCCAGCAGCTTCCCGACGGACGGCACCATGACAGATACGCAGTATTTT	CASSFPTDGTMTDTQYF	.	17	TRBV7-9	TRBJ2-3	.
TGTGCCAGCAGCTTATCGGCGATTAATTCACCCCTCCACTTT	CASSLSAINSPLHF	many	14	TRBV7-3	TRBJ1-6	.
TGCAGCTCCAGGGGGTCCCCAAACTATGGCTACACCTTC	CSSRGSPNYGYTF	.	13	TRBV20-1	TRBJ1-2	TRBD1
TGTGCCAGCAGGGACAGCTTCGCGAACACCGGGGAGCTGTTTTTT	CASRDSFANTGELFF	.	15	TRBV10-3	TRBJ2-2	TRBD1
TGCAGTGCCCGGGCCAGTCTAAATCAGCCCCAGCATTTT	CSARASLNQPQHF	.	13	TRBV20-1	TRBJ1-5	.
TGTGCCAGCAAACAGACTATCTACAATGAGCAGTTCTTC	CASKQTIYNEQFF	few	13	TRBV12-3/TRBV12-4	TRBJ2-1	.
TGTGCCAGCAGTCCCAGTAGCGGGGGACGGTACAATGAGCAGTACTTC	CASSPSSGGRYNEQYF	.	16	TRBV12-3/TRBV12-4	TRBJ2-7	TRBD2